The present entry profiles one T cell receptor (beta chain) with its context. The antigen remains unidentified. The sample belongs to a study of cytomegalovirus exposure and HLA in healthy donors. Study context: Clustering assigned about 79% of the approximately 370 genotyped donors to the Caucasian-associated ancestry cluster.

Notes on the study in general: Later analysis associated a missense DCLRE1C variant with TCR beta V- and J-gene trimming. The study listed some 160 cytomegalovirus-associated TCR beta chains.

The PCR was carried out with 60 Vbeta primers and 13 Jbeta primers. TCRdb keeps only in-frame clones here, not all; method: immunoSEQ multiplex PCR. The sample lists around 120,000 clones; around 72% were seen once. CDR1 SGHNT and CDR2 YYREEE come from the germline V gene (reference sequence). This CDR3 is 14 amino acids long. J was trimmed by 3 bases and V by 4 bases; bases with no gene match: 7. Sample: PBMCs. The receptor comes from a woman in her 40s in good health and CMV-seronegative. V and J are TRBV5-4 and TRBJ2-7; TRBD1 aligns across 7 bases. DNA for the CDR3: TGTGCCAGCAGCCCCCGGGACAGCCTCTACGAGCAGTACTTC. It encodes CASSPRDSLYEQYF.